Below are 8 T cell receptor beta chains sequenced from a single sample in a study of technical replicates of blood from a handful of donors. Clones were sequenced by immunoSEQ multiplex PCR, and TCRdb holds only the in-frame ones, with some missing. The sample yields about 97,000 clones, about 95% seen once. Sequencing input: T cells isolated from PBMCs. These receptors all stem from a human donor in good health.

This chain connects TRBV27 to TRBJ2-7, with D perhaps matching TRBD2 (7 bases). The CDR3 length is 13 residues. Between the trimmed V and J ends, which lost 6 bases and 6 bases, there was a span of 15 bases. Germline lookup yields CDR1 MNHEY and CDR2 SMNVEV (reference sequence). The CDR3 spells CASSLQGGGEQYF. The CDR3 bases are TGTGCCAGCAGCCTGCAAGGGGGGGGCGAGCAGTACTTC.

The V and J genes are TRBV11-3 and TRBJ2-1; 7 positions agree with TRBD2. Germline V gives CDR1 SGHNT, CDR2 YENEEA. The CDR3 extends over 16 amino acids. V lost 5 bases and J lost 5; bases outside the gene matches: 12. CDR3 sequence reads: CASSPGRDYKDNEQFF. CDR3 DNA: TGTGCCAGCAGCCCGGGACGGGACTACAAAGACAATGAGCAGTTCTTC.

The chain uses TRBV18 and TRBJ1-5; no clear D gene. Deletions cut 0 bases from V and 4 bases from J, with 13 bases between. From germline, CDR1 is KGHSH and CDR2 LQKENI. The CDR3 has 16 amino acids. Here the CDR3 reads CASSPPSGNSNQPQHF. The CDR3 nucleotides are TGTGCCAGCTCACCACCTTCGGGGAATTCTAATCAGCCCCAGCATTTT.

A single count supports this clone. V gene TRBV12-5 combines with J gene TRBJ1-5; 9 positions match TRBD1. V was pared by 0 bases and J by 3 bases, with 6 bases of the junction left unmatched. This CDR3 has 17 amino acids. CDR1 is LGHNT and CDR2 is FRNRAP in the germline V gene. CDR3 loop: CASGLVLGQGYNQPQHF. The CDR3 nucleotides read TGTGCTAGTGGTTTGGTACTGGGACAGGGATACAATCAGCCCCAGCATTTT.

The chain couples TRBV7-3 to TRBJ2-6; D might be TRBD2 (6 bases). This CDR3 is 16 amino acids long. The germline V gene encodes CDR1 SGHTA and CDR2 FQGTGA. V lost 4 bases to trimming and J lost 1 base, with 11 bases between them. CDR3 nucleotide sequence: TGTGCCAGCAGCTCCACGGGGAGGTCTGGGGCCAACGTCCTGACTTTC. Encoded protein: CASSSTGRSGANVLTF.

The chain couples TRBV5-1 to TRBJ2-7; 9 nucleotides match TRBD1. V lost 1 base to trimming and J lost 1 base; unmatched junction nucleotides: 3. This CDR3 is 15 amino acids long. Per the germline V gene, CDR1 is SGHRS and CDR2 is YFSETQ. CDR3 protein: CASSLLGQGSYEQYF. The CDR3 DNA follows: TGCGCCAGCAGCTTGCTGGGACAGGGATCCTACGAGCAGTACTTC.

The genes are TRBV28 and TRBJ2-7, with 7 bases matching TRBD1. V trimming: 5 bases; J trimming: 0 bases; junction bases outside the gene matches: 7. The CDR3 loop spans 15 amino acids. The germline CDR1 and CDR2 sequences are MDHEN and SYDVKM. CDR3 sequence reads: CASSPVDRDSYEQYF. The CDR3 DNA reads as TGTGCCAGCAGTCCAGTAGACAGGGACTCCTACGAGCAGTACTTC.

V is TRBV7-9 and J is TRBJ1-1; a weak D match, TRBD1 (6 bases). Trimming removed 2 bases from V and 6 bases from J, with 13 bases in between. Germline CDR1 is SEHNR and CDR2 is FQNEAQ (reference sequence). This CDR3 spans 14 amino acids. CDR3 nucleotide sequence: TGTGCCAGCAGCTTACGGGAACAGGGATCTGAAGCTTTCTTT. Its protein product is CASSLREQGSEAFF.